Sequencing of this T cell receptor beta chain was carried out in a study of OX40 agonist ivuxolimab in advanced cancers. Points from the study as a whole: Researchers report that CD8+ T cells had, on average, more expanded clones than CD4+. By week 6 at 0.1 to 3.0 mg/kg, blood CD4+ and CD8+ T cells had expanded clonally.

The assay was immunoSEQ multiplex PCR, and TCRdb's table has in-frame clones only and misses some. This table holds just over 60,000 clones, 92% found once. A word on this clone: Its antigen is unidentified.

Looked up from germline, CDR1 is SGHTA and CDR2 is FQGNSA. The ends lost 5 bases at V and 0 bases at J; junction bases unmatched: 7. This CDR3 is built from 16 residues. Any history of autoimmune disease or systemic immunosuppression disqualified patients. The origin of this receptor is an adult with an advanced solid tumor such as melanoma, head and neck, liver or kidney cancer. The chain recombines TRBV7-2 with TRBJ2-1; 7 bases align to TRBD2. The source material was CD4+ or CD8+ T cells sorted from blood, sampled in a trial of the OX40 agonist ivuxolimab. CDR3 amino acids: CASSQRSGASYNEQFF. The CDR3 DNA follows: TGTGCCAGCAGCCAAAGAAGCGGGGCCTCCTACAATGAGCAGTTCTTC. Complete variable domain (other parts from reference TRBV7-2 and TRBJ2-1): GAGVSQSPSNKVTEKGKDVELRCDPISGHTALYWYRQSLGQGLEFLIYFQGNSAPDKSGLPSDRFSAERTGGSVSTLTIQRTQQEDSAVYLCASSQRSGASYNEQFFGPGTRLTVL.